This T cell receptor beta chain was obtained from a study of breast tumors, draining lymph nodes, adjacent tissues. Study-level results: The lymph node origin of tumor T cells was framed as consistent with a hypothesis, not demonstrated. Findings are consistent with lymph node origin and intratumoral expansion of most tumor T cells. Tumor and nontumor repertoires were significantly more similar in luminal-like than in basal-like breast cancer. Tumor TCR diversity was below lymph nodes but above nontumor tissue.

Axillary draining lymph nodes of breast cancer patients supplied the node samples. Each CDR3 protein is one row after TCRdb ran MiXCR on the multiplex PCR reads. This repertoire shows about 180,000 distinct CDR3 sequences, 30% to 35% found once; its top ten account for about 4%. Comment on this clonotype: Antigen unknown.

The V gene lost 2 bases and the J gene lost 2 bases, with 11 bases spanning the gap. Germline V gene sequence: CDR1 MNHNS, CDR2 SASEGT. The CDR3 covers 15 residues. The receptor comes from a female donor with breast cancer. Some clones in this sample may be carry-over from other donors' samples. The rearrangement links TRBV6-1 to TRBJ2-3; D gene uncertain. The material sequenced was axillary lymph node tissue. The DNA for the CDR3 is TGTGCCAGCAGTGAATCCAGCGTGTCCACAGATACGCAGTATTTT. Its protein is CASSESSVSTDTQYF.